Sequencing of this T cell receptor (beta chain) was carried out in a study of shared clonotypes between healthy human individuals. Some clones are missing from TCRdb's copy, which holds only in-frame ones; the method was immunoSEQ multiplex PCR. This repertoire shows 150,000 to 200,000 clones, roughly 91% found once; its top ten account for 0.067%. This clone was recorded a few times. Its specificity is not known. The V gene's germline CDR1 is MDHEN and CDR2 SYDVKM. V gave up 6 bases and J gave up 6 bases, with 9 bases separating them. CDR3 length: 11 amino acids. The investigators split CD4+ cells into a CD45RA+ naive subset and a CD45RA-negative memory subset. Study-wide results and caveats: Among donors, the sharing of clonotypes was expected to be influenced by sequencing depth. Among the subsets, naive ones generally showed larger estimated richness than memory ones.

The sequenced sample consisted of naive CD4+ T cells sorted from blood. The sample's subset: CD45RA+ positively selected. The clonotype originates from a woman in her thirties in good health. This chain uses TRBV28 with TRBJ2-7; D is uncertain. As DNA, the CDR3 is TGTGCCAGCAGCCTGGTCGGCGAGCAGTACTTC. As protein: CASSLVGEQYF.